This T cell receptor beta chain was recorded in a study of blood T cell repertoires in COVID-19. Study summary: Spain, Italy and the United States supplied samples that represented acute and convalescent COVID-19. T cells, B-cell-depleted T cells, or PBMCs supplied cDNA or gDNA.

In the original processing: Counts of nucleated cells, estimated from reference gene primer amplification, were obtained. Produced via immunoSEQ multiplex PCR; TCRdb's table is partial and in-frame only. V and J calls and clone size come straight from that table; D and trimming were deduced from the DNA. In the table there are around 71,000 clones, just under 85% of which are singletons. This clonotype originated in a man between 65 and 85 years old with acute or convalescent COVID-19. Sample: peripheral blood.

CDR3 bases: TGTGCCAGCAGTGGGTCGGGACTAGGGTCCTACGAGCAGTACTTC. Translation: CASSGSGLGSYEQYF. The rearrangement joins TRBV25-1 to TRBJ2-7; 8 bases match TRBD2. The CDR3 totals 15 residues. The germline V gene has CDR1 MGHDK and CDR2 SYGVNS. V shed 4 bases and J 1 base; nucleotides not matched to a gene: 6.